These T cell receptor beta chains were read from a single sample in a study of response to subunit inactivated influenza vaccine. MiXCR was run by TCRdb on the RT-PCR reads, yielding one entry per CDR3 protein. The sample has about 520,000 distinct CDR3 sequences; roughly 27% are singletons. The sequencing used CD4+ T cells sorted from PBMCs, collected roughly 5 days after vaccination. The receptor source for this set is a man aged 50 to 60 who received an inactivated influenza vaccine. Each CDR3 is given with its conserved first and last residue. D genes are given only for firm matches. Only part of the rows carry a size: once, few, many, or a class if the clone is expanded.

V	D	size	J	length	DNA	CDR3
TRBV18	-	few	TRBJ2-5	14	TGTGCCAGCTCACCATACGGTCCGGAGGGGACCCAGTACTTC	CASSPYGPEGTQYF
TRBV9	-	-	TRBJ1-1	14	TGTGCCAGCAGCGTGGATGAGGGAAACACTGAAGCTTTCTTT	CASSVDEGNTEAFF
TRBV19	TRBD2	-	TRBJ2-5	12	TGTGCCAGTAGTATGCCCCCGGGACTATGGTACTTC	CASSMPPGLWYF
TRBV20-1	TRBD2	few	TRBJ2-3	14	TGCAGTGCCCGTGGGGGGGTCAGCACAGATACGCAGTATTTT	CSARGGVSTDTQYF
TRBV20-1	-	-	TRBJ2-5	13	TGCAGTGCTAGTAGGGTAGCCCAAGAGACCCAGTACTTC	CSASRVAQETQYF
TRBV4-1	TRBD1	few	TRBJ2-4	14	TGCGCCAGCAGCCAAGGGGGACAGGGGAACATTCAGTACTTC	CASSQGGQGNIQYF
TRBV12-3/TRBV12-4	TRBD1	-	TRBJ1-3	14	TGTGCCAGCAGTTTTGGGGGACAGGGAAACACCATATATTTT	CASSFGGQGNTIYF
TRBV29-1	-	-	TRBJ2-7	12	TGCAGCGGTGGTGGTACAGGCTACGAGCAGTACTTC	CSGGGTGYEQYF
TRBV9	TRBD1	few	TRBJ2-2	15	TGTGCCAGCAGCCCAAGGACAGGTTTTGTCGGGGAGCTGTTTTTT	CASSPRTGFVGELFF
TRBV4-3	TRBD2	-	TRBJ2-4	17	TGCGCCAGCAGCCAAGACTTTACTAGCGGGAAGAGAAACATTCAGTACTTC	CASSQDFTSGKRNIQYF
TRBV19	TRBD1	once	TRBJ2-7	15	TGTGCCAGTAGTATAGGTCGAACAGGGGCAGGCGAGCAGTACTTC	CASSIGRTGAGEQYF
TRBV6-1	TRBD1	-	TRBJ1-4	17	TGTGCCAGCAGTGCGACAGGGGTGTATACAACTAATGAAAAACTGTTTTTT	CASSATGVYTTNEKLFF
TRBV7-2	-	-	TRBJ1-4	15	TGTGCCAGCAGCTCACAGGGAAGCGGGGGTGAAAAACTGTTTTTT	CASSSQGSGGEKLFF
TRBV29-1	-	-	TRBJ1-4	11	TGCAGCGTTGCCGGGGGTGAAAAACTGTTTTTT	CSVAGGEKLFF
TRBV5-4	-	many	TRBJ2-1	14	TGTGCCAGCAGTCGGGGGCAGGGCCGTGGTGAGCAGTTCTTC	CASSRGQGRGEQFF
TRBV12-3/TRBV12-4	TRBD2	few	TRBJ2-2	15	TGTGCCAGCAGTTTACTGGCTAGCGGGAGCGGGGAGCTGTTTTTT	CASSLLASGSGELFF
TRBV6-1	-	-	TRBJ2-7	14	TGTGCCCACCAAAGGGCCGTAATTATCTACGAGCAGTACTTC	CAHQRAVIIYEQYF
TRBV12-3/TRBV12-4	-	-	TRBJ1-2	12	TGTGCCAGCAGTTTAAACAGGGATGGCTACACCTTC	CASSLNRDGYTF
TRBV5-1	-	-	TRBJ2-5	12	TGCGCCAGCACCTTTAGCGGAGAGACCCAGTACTTC	CASTFSGETQYF
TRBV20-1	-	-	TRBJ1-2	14	TGCAGTGCTAGAGATATACAGGGCAACTATGGCTACACCTTC	CSARDIQGNYGYTF
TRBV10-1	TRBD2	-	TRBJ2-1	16	TGCGCCAGCAGTGAGGTTATTAGCGGGGGCTACAATGAGCAGTTCTTC	CASSEVISGGYNEQFF
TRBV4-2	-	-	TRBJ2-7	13	TGTGCCAGCAGCCAAGCAAAGGGCCACGAGCAGTACTTC	CASSQAKGHEQYF
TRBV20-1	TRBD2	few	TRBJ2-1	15	TGCAGTGCTAGTACGAGCGGGAGTTTTTACAATGAGCAGTTCTTC	CSASTSGSFYNEQFF
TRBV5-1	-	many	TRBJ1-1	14	TGTGCCAGCAGCTTAGCGGGACAGAACACTGAAGCTTTCTTT	CASSLAGQNTEAFF
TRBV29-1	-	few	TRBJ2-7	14	TGCAGCGTTGATTCCTCGAACGGGGAGCGCGAGCAGTACTTC	CSVDSSNGEREQYF
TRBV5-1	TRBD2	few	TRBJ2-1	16	TGCGCCAGCAGCAGGACTAGCGGGATATCCTACAATGAGCAGTTCTTC	CASSRTSGISYNEQFF
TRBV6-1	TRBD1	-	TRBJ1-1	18	TGTGCCAGCAGACTGCGACAGGGGGCGATTCGGACGGACACTGAAGCTTTCTTT	CASRLRQGAIRTDTEAFF
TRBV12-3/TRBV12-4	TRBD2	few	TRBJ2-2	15	TGTGCCAGCAGCCGCACCACTAGCGCAGCCGGGGAGCTGTTTTTT	CASSRTTSAAGELFF
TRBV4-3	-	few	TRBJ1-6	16	TGCGCCAGCAGCCAAGACCGGACCGGGGCCCTTGGACCCCTCCACTTT	CASSQDRTGALGPLHF
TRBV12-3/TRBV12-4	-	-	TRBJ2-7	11	TGTGCCAGCAGGAAATCCTACGAGCAGTACTTC	CASRKSYEQYF
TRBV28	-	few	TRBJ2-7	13	TGTGCCAGCAGTGCCCGCCCATCCTACGAGCAGTACTTC	CASSARPSYEQYF
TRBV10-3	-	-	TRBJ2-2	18	TGTGCCATCAGTGATCTTACTAAACCGGGATCTAACACCGGGGAGCTGTTTTTT	CAISDLTKPGSNTGELFF
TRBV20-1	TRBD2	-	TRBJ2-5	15	TGCAGTGCTAGAACCTACACGGGGGGTCAAGAGACCCAGTACTTC	CSARTYTGGQETQYF
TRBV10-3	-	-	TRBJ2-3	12	TGTGCCACTGAGACAGACACAGATACGCAGTATTTT	CATETDTDTQYF
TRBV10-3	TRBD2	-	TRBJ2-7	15	TGTGCCATCAGTGGGGTGAGCGGGAATGGCTACGAGCAGTACTTC	CAISGVSGNGYEQYF
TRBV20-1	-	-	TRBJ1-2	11	TGCAGTGCTACAGGGATTGATGGCTACACCTTC	CSATGIDGYTF
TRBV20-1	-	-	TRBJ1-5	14	TGCAGTGCTAGCCTTGGGAGTGGCAGTCAGCCCCAGCATTTT	CSASLGSGSQPQHF
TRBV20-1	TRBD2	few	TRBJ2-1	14	TGCAGTGCTCAAACTAGCGAACGGTCTCATGAGCAGTTCTTC	CSAQTSERSHEQFF
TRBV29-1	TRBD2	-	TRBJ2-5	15	TGCAGCGTTGAAGTGAGCGGGGGGTACCAAGAGACCCAGTACTTC	CSVEVSGGYQETQYF
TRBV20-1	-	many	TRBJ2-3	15	TGCAGTGCTAGAGATCAAGGGCTAGCTTCAGATACGCAGTATTTT	CSARDQGLASDTQYF
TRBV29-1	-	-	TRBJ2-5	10	TGCAGCGTTGTAGAGGGGACCCAGTACTTC	CSVVEGTQYF
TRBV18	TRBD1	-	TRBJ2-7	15	TGTGCCAGCTCACCCGGACAGGGGGCTACTTACGAGCAGTACTTC	CASSPGQGATYEQYF
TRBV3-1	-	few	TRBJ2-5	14	TGTGCCAGCACTCGGCGGGGAAGACAAGAGACCCAGTACTTC	CASTRRGRQETQYF
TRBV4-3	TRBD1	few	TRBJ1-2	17	TGCGCCAGCAGCCAAGATGGGAGACAGGGAACCTACTATGGCTACACCTTC	CASSQDGRQGTYYGYTF
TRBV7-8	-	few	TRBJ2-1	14	TGTGCCAGCAGCACCCGGGACTTATCCAATGAGCAGTTCTTC	CASSTRDLSNEQFF
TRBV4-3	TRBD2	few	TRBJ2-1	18	TGCGCCAGCAGCCAAGATGTCCCCGGACTAGCGGGACGCGATGAGCAGTTCTTC	CASSQDVPGLAGRDEQFF
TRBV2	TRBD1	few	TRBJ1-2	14	TGTGCCAGGAGTGGACAGGAACTTAACTATGGCTACACCTTC	CARSGQELNYGYTF
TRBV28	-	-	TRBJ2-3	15	TGTGCCAGCAGTTTGAACCCGAGAAAGACAGATACGCAGTATTTT	CASSLNPRKTDTQYF
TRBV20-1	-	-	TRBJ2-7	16	TGCAGTGCACGGGTAGGGAACTACCAGACCCCCTACGAGCAGTACTTC	CSARVGNYQTPYEQYF
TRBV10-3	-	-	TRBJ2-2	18	TGTGCCATCACTATGGGGTCGGGACAAAAGTCGAACACCGGGGAGCTGTTTTTT	CAITMGSGQKSNTGELFF
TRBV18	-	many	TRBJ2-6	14	TGTGCCAGCTCCCCAGGTTCTGGGGCCAACGTCCTGACTTTC	CASSPGSGANVLTF
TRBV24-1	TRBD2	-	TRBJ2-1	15	TGTGCCACCGAGATAAGCGGGGGGGCCCAAAATGAGCAGTTCTTC	CATEISGGAQNEQFF
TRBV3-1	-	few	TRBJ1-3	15	TGTGCCAGCAGCCAAGCGGGGGTAACTGGAAACACCATATATTTT	CASSQAGVTGNTIYF
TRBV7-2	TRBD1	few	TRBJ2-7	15	TGTGCCAGCAGCTTAGCGGGACAGGGTATTTACGAGCAGTACTTC	CASSLAGQGIYEQYF
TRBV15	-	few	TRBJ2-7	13	TGTGCCACCAGCACGGAAACCTCCTACGAGCAGTACTTC	CATSTETSYEQYF
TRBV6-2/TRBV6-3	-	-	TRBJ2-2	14	TGTGCCAGTACTCGGGGGGCACGCACCGGGGAGCTGTTTTTT	CASTRGARTGELFF
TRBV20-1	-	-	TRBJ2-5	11	TGCAGTGCAACCCTTAAGGGGACCCAGTACTTC	CSATLKGTQYF